This entry lists 10 T cell receptor beta chains sequenced from one sample in a study of identical twins' blood T cells (dated by TCRdb to the early 2010s). The receptor library was made with 5' RACE. The sequencer was an Illumina Genome Analyzer IIx. The raw public reads went through TCRdb reprocessing: fastp at Q25, MiXCR clone calling, in-frame beta chains kept. Duplicate CDR3 protein sequences are folded into a single record with the most common DNA and genes. The table for this sample lists 300,000 to 450,000 distinct CDR3 sequences; roughly 28% of them were counted only once. Around 5.6% of the sample belongs to the ten largest clones. Material: PBMCs. The receptors were sampled from a woman between 18 and 55 years old in good health.

This clonotype was counted a few times. The rearrangement uses TRBV2 and TRBJ1-4; D unresolved. Germline V lookup: CDR1 SNHLY, CDR2 FYNNEI. Trimming pared 6 bases from V and 10 bases from J, leaving 21 bases between. CDR3 length equals 15 residues. The CDR3 is CASRPPYLSTGKLFF. CDR3 coding DNA: TGTGCCAGCAGGCCTCCATACTTATCTACTGGAAAACTGTTTTTT.

Regarding this clonotype: It may be a read error: a sequence one base away is much more abundant. This rearrangement joins TRBV20-1 to TRBJ1-2; a possible D gene is TRBD1 (6 bases). Per germline, CDR1 DFQATT and CDR2 SNEGSKA (reference sequence). The CDR3 covers 14 residues. V gave up 3 bases and J gave up 4 bases, with 15 bases separating them. CDR3 nucleotides: TGCAGTGCTAGCTACCAGGGGCCGGTCTATGGCTACACCTTC. Encoded protein: CSASYQGPVYGYTF.

The genes are TRBV20-1 and TRBJ1-1; 8 bases fit TRBD1. From germline, CDR1 is DFQATT and CDR2 SNEGSKA (reference sequence). The CDR3 covers 15 residues. After removal of 2 bases from V and 4 bases from J, the junction contained 9 bases not matched to a gene. CDR3 sequence (DNA): TGCAGTGCTAGACGGGCAGGGGGCCTTTCCACTGAAGCTTTCTTT. Translation gives CSARRAGGLSTEAFF.

Only a few counts were recorded for this clonotype. The chain uses TRBV28 and TRBJ1-2; D is uncertain. CDR1 is MDHEN, CDR2 SYDVKM, per germline. Trimming took off 6 bases at V and 4 bases at J, with 15 bases between the two ends. The CDR3 covers 14 residues. The CDR3, as DNA: TGTGCCAGCAGGAGGTCGGGGTTGACCTATGGCTACACCTTC. Amino acids: CASRRSGLTYGYTF.

The chain is built from TRBV11-2 and TRBJ2-7; D not certain. Germline-derived CDR1 and CDR2 are SGHAT and FQNNGV. The CDR3 sequence is 16 residues long. Trimming took off 0 bases at V and 2 bases at J, with 14 bases between the two ends. CDR3 sequence (DNA): TGTGCCAGCAGCTTAGAGGTAGCAGGTGCCACCTACGAGCAGTACTTC. Translating gives CASSLEVAGATYEQYF.

The chain has TRBV20-1 and TRBJ2-3, with D perhaps TRBD2 (6 bases). With 3 bases removed from V and 5 bases from J, the gap between germline ends came to 18 bases. The CDR3 covers 15 residues. CDR1 DFQATT and CDR2 SNEGSKA come from the germline V gene (reference sequence). The CDR3 reads CSASPWGGAGDTQYF. In nucleotides, the CDR3 is TGCAGTGCTAGTCCATGGGGCGGGGCAGGAGATACGCAGTATTTT.

In regard to this clonotype: A much bigger clone sits one base away, suggesting this may be a read error. J is TRBJ1-1 and V is TRBV29-1; 7 nucleotides match TRBD1. Unmatched junction bases numbered 3, after V lost 5 bases and J lost 0 bases. CDR1 SQVTM and CDR2 ANQGSEA come from the germline V gene. The CDR3 is 13 amino acids. CDR3 sequence: CSVPGTVNTEAFF. In DNA form, the CDR3 reads TGCAGCGTTCCCGGGACAGTGAACACTGAAGCTTTCTTT.

Turning to this clonotype: A read error may account for a junction end that differs from germline. The V and J genes are TRBV27 and TRBJ1-6, with D uncertain. The CDR3 totals 15 residues. Germline-derived CDR1 and CDR2 are MNHEY and SMNVEV (reference sequence). The CDR3 protein is CSSSQEYSYNSPLHF. Here the CDR3 DNA reads TGTTCCAGCAGTCAAGAGTACTCCTATAATTCACCCCTCCACTTT.

This clonotype was seen repeatedly, ten times or more. This rearrangement joins TRBV29-1 to TRBJ1-1, with D tentatively TRBD1 (5 bases). V lost 4 bases and J lost 5, with 8 bases in between. The CDR3 extends over 11 amino acids. Germline CDR1 SQVTM, CDR2 ANQGSEA. The CDR3 DNA is TGCAGCGTTGGGGGACGGACTGAAGCTTTCTTT. Protein: CSVGGRTEAFF.

The table lists this clonotype with a few counts. The chain uses TRBV19 and TRBJ1-6; 7 bases agree with TRBD1. Germline trimming cut 10 bases from V and 7 bases from J; bases unmatched to any gene: 10. The CDR3 runs to 14 residues. The V gene's germline CDR1 is LNHDA and CDR2 SQIVND (reference sequence). The CDR3 DNA reads TGTGCCACCAGCACAGGGGCCTCCAATTCACCCCTCCACTTT. It is translated as CATSTGASNSPLHF. Full variable domain (rest looked up from reference TRBV19 and TRBJ1-6): DGGITQSPKYLFRKEGQNVTLSCEQNLNHDAMYWYRQDPGQGLRLIYYSQIVNDFQKGDIAEGYSVSREKKESFPLTVTSAQKNPTAFYLCATSTGASNSPLHFGNGTRLTVT.